The clone carrying this TCR beta chain was seen once. As yet, its antigen is unknown. One junction end disagrees with the germline gene, perhaps due to a read error. Production of TCR beta cDNA used 500 ng total RNA together with a constant-region primer. Modified slightly, ARM-PCR produced TCR beta libraries over three nested multiplex PCR rounds. The two initial PCR rounds, nine to eleven cycles each, used TRBV1-TRBV30 forward and C-beta reverse primers. In TCRdb, the multiplex PCR reads were re-called with MiXCR into one record per CDR3 protein. This table holds around 330,000 distinct CDR3 sequences, approximately 54% found once. The germline gives CDR1 MRHNA, CDR2 SNTAGT. The CDR3 is 18 residues long. These data come from a study of tumor-infiltrating lymphocytes in primary liver carcinoma. Study findings and constraints: In tumor-adjacent and tumor-blood pairs, overlap was lower than in tumor region pairs. Tumor top-250-clone fraction significantly exceeded that of blood (p = 0.039).

Germline DNA was also extracted, while the blood RNA originated from unsorted whole blood. Blood samples of about 4.1 milliliters were drawn preoperatively. The source of this sequence is a woman in her 30s with primary liver carcinoma and hepatitis B virus infection. The sample comprised peripheral blood. The chain uses TRBV6-4 and TRBJ1-4; 8 positions match TRBD1. CDR3: CTSSDMTGAFLTNEKLFF. CDR3 in DNA: TGTACCAGCAGCGATATGACAGGGGCCTTCCTAACTAATGAAAAACTGTTTTTT.